Listed below are T cell receptor beta chains from one sample, sequenced in a study of T cell responses to AZD1222 COVID-19 vaccine. Sequencing was performed with immunoSEQ multiplex PCR; in TCRdb, only in-frame clones are kept and a portion is missing. The sample gives roughly 120,000 clones, around 84% of which show up once; around 7.7% is in the top ten. The starting material was peripheral blood, obtained on day 0 of AZD1222 vaccination. All receptors derive from an adult in good health. Each CDR3 is given with its conserved first and last residue. Each record gives: clone size, V gene, D gene, J gene, CDR3 protein, CDR3 DNA. A D gene is named only where the DNA matches it firmly. Size tells how often a clone was seen (once, few, many) or the class of an expanded clone, and some rows leave it out.

abundance: NA
v_gene: TRBV4-1
d_gene: TRBD1
j_gene: TRBJ2-7
CDR3aa: CASSPGQVFYEQYF
CDR3nt: TGCGCCAGCAGCCCGGGACAGGTCTTCTACGAGCAGTACTTC

abundance: NA
v_gene: TRBV18
d_gene: NA
j_gene: TRBJ2-1
CDR3aa: CASSGASADNEQFF
CDR3nt: TGTGCCAGCTCAGGGGCTAGCGCTGACAATGAGCAGTTCTTC

abundance: NA
v_gene: TRBV6-6
d_gene: TRBD1
j_gene: TRBJ1-2
CDR3aa: CASSYPTGGDGYTF
CDR3nt: TGTGCCAGCAGTTATCCAACAGGGGGGGACGGCTACACCTTC

abundance: NA
v_gene: TRBV7-9
d_gene: TRBD1
j_gene: TRBJ1-4
CDR3aa: CASSPGTGDEKLFF
CDR3nt: TGTGCCAGCAGCCCAGGGACAGGGGACGAAAAACTGTTTTTT

abundance: NA
v_gene: TRBV28
d_gene: NA
j_gene: TRBJ1-2
CDR3aa: CASSLRALDGYTF
CDR3nt: TGTGCCAGCAGTTTAAGGGCTCTGGATGGCTACACCTTC

abundance: few
v_gene: TRBV12-5
d_gene: TRBD1
j_gene: TRBJ1-1
CDR3aa: CASGFQGARGTEAFF
CDR3nt: TGTGCTAGTGGTTTCCAGGGGGCGAGGGGCACTGAAGCTTTCTTT

abundance: NA
v_gene: TRBV4-1
d_gene: NA
j_gene: TRBJ2-3
CDR3aa: CASSQDRSASTDTQYF
CDR3nt: TGCGCCAGCAGCCAAGATAGGAGTGCTAGCACAGATACGCAGTATTTT

abundance: once
v_gene: TRBV7-9
d_gene: TRBD2
j_gene: TRBJ2-1
CDR3aa: CASSLVSLAAKGNEQFF
CDR3nt: TGTGCCAGCAGCTTAGTGTCCCTAGCGGCCAAAGGCAATGAGCAGTTCTTC

abundance: NA
v_gene: TRBV27
d_gene: TRBD2
j_gene: TRBJ2-1
CDR3aa: CASSAGLAGLYEQFF
CDR3nt: TGTGCCAGCAGTGCAGGACTAGCGGGGTTGTATGAGCAGTTCTTC

abundance: NA
v_gene: TRBV6-4
d_gene: TRBD2
j_gene: TRBJ2-3
CDR3aa: CASSEVAGGTDTQYF
CDR3nt: TGTGCCAGCAGTGAGGTTGCGGGGGGCACAGATACGCAGTATTTT

abundance: NA
v_gene: TRBV28
d_gene: NA
j_gene: TRBJ2-2
CDR3aa: CASSPPAGELFF
CDR3nt: TGTGCCAGCAGTCCCCCGGCCGGGGAGCTGTTTTTT

abundance: NA
v_gene: TRBV2
d_gene: NA
j_gene: TRBJ2-2
CDR3aa: CASRLGGTGELFF
CDR3nt: TGTGCCAGCAGGCTAGGAGGCACCGGGGAGCTGTTTTTT

abundance: NA
v_gene: TRBV2
d_gene: TRBD1
j_gene: TRBJ1-2
CDR3aa: CASTQGAQGYTF
CDR3nt: TGTGCCAGCACCCAGGGGGCGCAAGGCTACACCTTC

abundance: once
v_gene: TRBV28
d_gene: TRBD2
j_gene: TRBJ2-7
CDR3aa: CASSLRSGTSGSGEQYF
CDR3nt: TGTGCCAGCAGTTTACGCTCCGGGACTAGCGGGAGTGGCGAGCAGTACTTC

abundance: NA
v_gene: TRBV7-9
d_gene: NA
j_gene: TRBJ2-5
CDR3aa: CASSFPGETQYF
CDR3nt: TGTGCCAGCAGCTTCCCCGGGGAGACCCAGTACTTC

abundance: NA
v_gene: TRBV29-1
d_gene: NA
j_gene: TRBJ1-2
CDR3aa: CSVLEPNGYTF
CDR3nt: TGCAGCGTTTTGGAACCCAATGGCTACACCTTC

abundance: NA
v_gene: TRBV5-1
d_gene: NA
j_gene: TRBJ2-2
CDR3aa: CASSLSPDVGAGELFF
CDR3nt: TGCGCCAGCAGCTTGTCCCCCGATGTCGGTGCCGGGGAGCTGTTTTTT

abundance: NA
v_gene: TRBV5-6
d_gene: TRBD1
j_gene: TRBJ1-1
CDR3aa: CASSHLQGMGTEAFF
CDR3nt: TGTGCCAGCAGCCACCTACAGGGGATGGGCACTGAAGCTTTCTTT

abundance: NA
v_gene: TRBV6-1
d_gene: NA
j_gene: TRBJ1-2
CDR3aa: CASSERAWERGGYTF
CDR3nt: TGTGCCAGCAGTGAACGGGCGTGGGAGAGAGGGGGCTACACCTTC

abundance: few
v_gene: TRBV5-1
d_gene: NA
j_gene: TRBJ2-2
CDR3aa: CASSLALEGTGELFF
CDR3nt: TGCGCCAGCAGCTTGGCACTCGAGGGGACCGGGGAGCTGTTTTTT

abundance: once
v_gene: TRBV2
d_gene: NA
j_gene: TRBJ1-5
CDR3aa: CASTSGVRSNQPQHF
CDR3nt: TGTGCCAGCACGTCAGGGGTGCGTAGCAATCAGCCCCAGCATTTT

abundance: NA
v_gene: TRBV7-8
d_gene: TRBD2
j_gene: TRBJ2-7
CDR3aa: CAGGLGPYEQYF
CDR3nt: TGTGCCGGGGGACTAGGTCCGTACGAGCAGTACTTC

abundance: NA
v_gene: TRBV5-1
d_gene: NA
j_gene: TRBJ2-2
CDR3aa: CASSPSRPSTGELFF
CDR3nt: TGCGCCAGCAGCCCCTCCCGACCTAGCACCGGGGAGCTGTTTTTT

abundance: NA
v_gene: TRBV30
d_gene: NA
j_gene: TRBJ2-1
CDR3aa: CAWSRQDRFDEQFF
CDR3nt: TGTGCCTGGAGTAGACAGGATAGATTCGATGAGCAGTTCTTC

abundance: NA
v_gene: TRBV19
d_gene: NA
j_gene: TRBJ2-1
CDR3aa: CASSIGGEQFF
CDR3nt: TGTGCCAGTAGTATCGGGGGTGAGCAGTTCTTC

abundance: once
v_gene: TRBV5-5
d_gene: NA
j_gene: TRBJ1-2
CDR3aa: CASTLGRGDYGYTF
CDR3nt: TGTGCCAGCACCCTGGGCCGGGGTGACTATGGCTACACCTTC

abundance: once
v_gene: TRBV30
d_gene: NA
j_gene: TRBJ2-5
CDR3aa: CAWSVIGAGETQYF
CDR3nt: TGTGCCTGGAGTGTGATTGGGGCCGGAGAGACCCAGTACTTC

abundance: NA
v_gene: TRBV28
d_gene: TRBD1
j_gene: TRBJ1-6
CDR3aa: CASSPGPGQGYSPLHF
CDR3nt: TGTGCCAGCAGTCCCGGCCCGGGACAGGGATATTCACCCCTCCACTTT

abundance: NA
v_gene: TRBV9
d_gene: TRBD1
j_gene: TRBJ1-2
CDR3aa: CASSAGGQSPGGYTF
CDR3nt: TGTGCCAGCAGCGCTGGGGGACAGTCCCCGGGTGGCTACACCTTC

abundance: NA
v_gene: TRBV5-1
d_gene: NA
j_gene: TRBJ2-7
CDR3aa: CASSPGYQVGDEQYF
CDR3nt: TGCGCCAGCAGCCCCGGATATCAAGTCGGCGACGAGCAGTACTTC

abundance: NA
v_gene: TRBV7-2
d_gene: NA
j_gene: TRBJ2-1
CDR3aa: CASNPTRDGAYNEQFF
CDR3nt: TGTGCCAGCAACCCCACGCGGGACGGAGCCTACAATGAGCAGTTCTTC

abundance: NA
v_gene: TRBV12-3/TRBV12-4
d_gene: NA
j_gene: TRBJ1-5
CDR3aa: CASSPANNQPQHF
CDR3nt: TGTGCCAGCAGCCCGGCCAACAATCAGCCCCAGCATTTT

abundance: once
v_gene: TRBV4-2
d_gene: NA
j_gene: TRBJ1-2
CDR3aa: CASSPGHSGTHYGYTF
CDR3nt: TGTGCCAGCAGCCCAGGGCATTCCGGGACCCACTATGGCTACACCTTC

abundance: NA
v_gene: TRBV23-1
d_gene: NA
j_gene: TRBJ2-7
CDR3aa: CASSRPPSCRDEQYF
CDR3nt: TGCGCCAGCAGCCGGCCCCCGAGTTGTCGCGACGAGCAGTACTTC

abundance: NA
v_gene: TRBV6-5
d_gene: TRBD1
j_gene: TRBJ1-4
CDR3aa: CASRGTGNEKLFF
CDR3nt: TGTGCCAGCAGAGGGACAGGGAATGAAAAACTGTTTTTT

abundance: NA
v_gene: TRBV15
d_gene: TRBD1
j_gene: TRBJ2-7
CDR3aa: CATSRAGTDGRYEQYF
CDR3nt: TGTGCCACCAGCAGGGCCGGGACAGACGGCCGCTACGAGCAGTACTTC

abundance: NA
v_gene: TRBV24-1
d_gene: NA
j_gene: TRBJ1-1
CDR3aa: CATSPTGGNTEAFF
CDR3nt: TGTGCCACCAGTCCTACTGGGGGCAACACTGAAGCTTTCTTT

abundance: few
v_gene: TRBV19
d_gene: NA
j_gene: TRBJ2-3
CDR3aa: CASSPGHSTDTQYF
CDR3nt: TGTGCCAGTAGTCCGGGACATAGCACAGATACGCAGTATTTT

abundance: NA
v_gene: TRBV6-2/TRBV6-3
d_gene: NA
j_gene: TRBJ1-2
CDR3aa: CASSYSVRYYTF
CDR3nt: TGTGCCAGCAGTTACTCCGTCAGATACTACACCTTC

abundance: NA
v_gene: TRBV19
d_gene: TRBD1
j_gene: TRBJ2-7
CDR3aa: CASSMDRVGPYEQYF
CDR3nt: TGTGCCAGTAGTATGGACAGGGTGGGTCCCTACGAGCAGTACTTC

abundance: NA
v_gene: TRBV28
d_gene: NA
j_gene: TRBJ1-2
CDR3aa: CASRDGPYGYTF
CDR3nt: TGTGCCAGCAGGGACGGGCCCTATGGCTACACCTTC

abundance: NA
v_gene: TRBV7-9
d_gene: TRBD2
j_gene: TRBJ2-1
CDR3aa: CASSSTSGSYNEQFF
CDR3nt: TGTGCCAGCAGCTCGACTAGCGGGAGCTACAATGAGCAGTTCTTC

abundance: NA
v_gene: TRBV5-4
d_gene: NA
j_gene: TRBJ2-3
CDR3aa: CASSLEGTADTQYF
CDR3nt: TGTGCCAGCAGCTTGGAGGGGACTGCAGATACGCAGTATTTT

abundance: NA
v_gene: TRBV3-1/TRBV3-2
d_gene: TRBD2
j_gene: TRBJ2-1
CDR3aa: CASSQVGTSGRWSYNEQFF
CDR3nt: TGTGCCAGCAGCCAAGTTGGGACTAGCGGGAGGTGGTCCTACAATGAGCAGTTCTTC

abundance: NA
v_gene: TRBV25-1
d_gene: NA
j_gene: TRBJ1-4
CDR3aa: CATARVGREKLFF
CDR3nt: TGTGCCACCGCAAGGGTAGGCAGGGAAAAACTGTTTTTT

abundance: NA
v_gene: TRBV28
d_gene: TRBD2
j_gene: TRBJ2-7
CDR3aa: CASREAGGTPSRQYF
CDR3nt: TGTGCCAGCAGGGAAGCGGGAGGGACCCCTTCACGGCAGTACTTC

abundance: once
v_gene: TRBV5-1
d_gene: NA
j_gene: TRBJ2-1
CDR3aa: CASSFSAVAYNEQFF
CDR3nt: TGCGCCAGCAGCTTCTCTGCTGTGGCCTACAATGAGCAGTTCTTC

abundance: few
v_gene: TRBV12-3/TRBV12-4
d_gene: NA
j_gene: TRBJ2-1
CDR3aa: CASSSYNEQFF
CDR3nt: TGTGCCAGCAGTTCATACAATGAGCAGTTCTTC

abundance: NA
v_gene: TRBV3-1/TRBV3-2
d_gene: TRBD2
j_gene: TRBJ2-5
CDR3aa: CASSQKRLAGGQETQYF
CDR3nt: TGTGCCAGCAGCCAAAAAAGGCTAGCGGGGGGGCAAGAGACCCAGTACTTC

abundance: NA
v_gene: TRBV11-3
d_gene: TRBD1
j_gene: TRBJ2-1
CDR3aa: CASSLEQGAKNEQFF
CDR3nt: TGTGCCAGCAGCTTAGAACAGGGGGCGAAAAATGAGCAGTTCTTC

abundance: few
v_gene: TRBV7-9
d_gene: NA
j_gene: TRBJ1-1
CDR3aa: CASSLYLLGTEAFF
CDR3nt: TGTGCCAGCAGCTTGTACCTCTTGGGCACTGAAGCTTTCTTT

abundance: NA
v_gene: TRBV6-5
d_gene: TRBD1
j_gene: TRBJ2-5
CDR3aa: CASSRDRGRETQYF
CDR3nt: TGTGCCAGCAGTAGGGACAGGGGGCGGGAGACCCAGTACTTC

abundance: NA
v_gene: TRBV4-1
d_gene: NA
j_gene: TRBJ2-1
CDR3aa: CASSGRRLLDEQFF
CDR3nt: TGCGCCAGCAGCGGAAGGCGGTTATTGGATGAGCAGTTCTTC